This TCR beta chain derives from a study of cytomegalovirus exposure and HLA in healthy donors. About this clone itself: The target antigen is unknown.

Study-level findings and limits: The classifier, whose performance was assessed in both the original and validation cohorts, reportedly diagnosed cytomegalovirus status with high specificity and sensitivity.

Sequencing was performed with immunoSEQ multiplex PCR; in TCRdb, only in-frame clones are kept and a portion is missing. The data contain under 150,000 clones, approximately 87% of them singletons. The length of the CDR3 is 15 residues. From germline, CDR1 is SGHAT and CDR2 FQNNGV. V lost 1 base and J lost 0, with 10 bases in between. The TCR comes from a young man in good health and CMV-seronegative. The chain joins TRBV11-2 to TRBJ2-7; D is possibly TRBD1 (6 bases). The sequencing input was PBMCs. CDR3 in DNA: TGTGCCAGCAGCTTAGTGGCAGGGGACTCCTACGAGCAGTACTTC. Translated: CASSLVAGDSYEQYF.